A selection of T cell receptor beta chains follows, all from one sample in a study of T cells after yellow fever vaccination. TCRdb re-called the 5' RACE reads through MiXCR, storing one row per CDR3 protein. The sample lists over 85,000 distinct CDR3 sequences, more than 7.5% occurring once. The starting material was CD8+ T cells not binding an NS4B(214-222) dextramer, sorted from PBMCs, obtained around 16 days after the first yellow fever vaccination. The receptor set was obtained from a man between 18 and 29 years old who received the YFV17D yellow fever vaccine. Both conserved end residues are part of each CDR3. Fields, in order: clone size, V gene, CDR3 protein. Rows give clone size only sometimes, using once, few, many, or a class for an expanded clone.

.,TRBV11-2,CASSFGGYPEAFF
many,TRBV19,CASSPASNYEQYF
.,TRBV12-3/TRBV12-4,CASSLALGDRLSGANVLTF
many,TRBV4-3,CASSHTGTGAYEQYF
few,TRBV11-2,CASSFGAKDSQDF
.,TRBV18,CASSTRESNQPQHF
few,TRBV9,CASSPSGLAAYEQYF
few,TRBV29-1,CSVEDRNAGQGEQYF
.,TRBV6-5,CASSYLGQGTDTQYF
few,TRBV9,CASSAATGGSGSPLHF
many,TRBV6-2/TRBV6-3,CASSYSKGERGTEAFF
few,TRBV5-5,CASSWDTYQPQHF
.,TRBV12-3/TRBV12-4,CASSPSGSLSYEQYF
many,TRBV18,CASSPPLRTGRAEDTQYF
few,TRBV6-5,CASSSGSEAFF
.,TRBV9,CASSVRLAGSDTQYF
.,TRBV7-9,CASSFIQGMNTEAFF
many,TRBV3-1,CASSSLAGIQYF
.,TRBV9,CASSSEGGPNTGELFF
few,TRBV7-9,CASSGGILDTQYF
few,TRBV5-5,CASSPLTGTFYEQYF
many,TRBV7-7,CASSSVPRGSNNEQFF
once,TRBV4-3,CASSQGSVTDTQYF
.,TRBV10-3,CATLEQGYDTQYF
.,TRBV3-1,CASSQELGAHGVTSGNTIYF
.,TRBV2,CASLGHEPYNEQFF
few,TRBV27,CASSSLFFRDTQYF
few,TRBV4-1,CASSQEAQRWTYEQYF
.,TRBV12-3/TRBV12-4,CASSFGPRDTEAFF
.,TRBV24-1,CATEQRNTGELFF
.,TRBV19,CASSFGPISPLHF
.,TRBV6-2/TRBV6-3,CASTPPVGRSSYNEQFF
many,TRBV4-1,CASSQDLGQLNTEAFF
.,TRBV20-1,CSALDWTGYNEQFF
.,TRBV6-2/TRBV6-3,CASSPLAGGLEQYF
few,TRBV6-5,CASSYAGLAGGLPPDTQYF
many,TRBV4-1,CASSQAHGQGEAFF
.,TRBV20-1,CSAPKVRTPYEQYF
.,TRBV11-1,CASSLPTSGGITYNEQFF
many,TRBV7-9,CASSLRLRASYTGELFF
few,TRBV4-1,CASSQDSRTLHF
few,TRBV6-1,CASSSRDREITDTQYF
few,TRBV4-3,CASSQGTGGNYGYTF
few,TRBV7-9,CASSLLRNTQYF
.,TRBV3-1,CASSQVTETNYGYTF
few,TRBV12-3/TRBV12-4,CASSRNRDRSRTDTQYF
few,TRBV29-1,CSVEVRAIEAFF
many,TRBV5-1,CASSLGEGGFVDEQYF
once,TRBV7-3,CASSPISPADSDEQFF
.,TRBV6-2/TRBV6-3,CASSYLNWDEQFF
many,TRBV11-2,CASTGTGQLYEQYF
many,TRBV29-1,CSVALRAHEQFF
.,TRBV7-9,CASSLAATDTQYF